Listed here are 14 T cell receptor beta chains from one sample, sequenced in a study of monozygotic twins with inflammatory bowel disease. TCRdb reprocessed the 5' RACE reads, with one entry per CDR3 protein and no DNA. The sample totals 330,000 or so distinct CDR3 sequences. Material: blood. The receptors were sampled from a human donor with ulcerative colitis or Crohn's disease, or a healthy co-twin of an affected twin (not recorded which).

This chain links TRBV5-6 with TRBJ1-4; TCRdb's D call of TRBD1 is untestable without DNA. Per germline, CDR1 SGHDT and CDR2 YYEEEE. The CDR3 runs 16 residues. The CDR3: CASSFEGRTEDEKLFF.

The J gene is TRBJ1-6, the V gene TRBV5-1; checking the TCRdb D call of TRBD1 is not possible without DNA. The CDR3 has 14 residues. Germline CDR1 is SGHRS and CDR2 is YFSETQ. The CDR3 reads CASRTGTENSPLHF.

The genes are TRBV6-1 and TRBJ1-1; the D call of TRBD1 rests on TCRdb alone, since no DNA is present to check it. Germline lookup yields CDR1 MNHNS and CDR2 SASEGT. This CDR3 has 17 residues. The CDR3 here is CASYLSGTGGLGTEAFF.

The chain links TRBV20-1 to TRBJ2-5; there is no DNA to check the TCRdb D call of TRBD2. CDR3 length equals 14 residues. The germline gives CDR1 DFQATT, CDR2 SNEGSKA (reference sequence). This CDR3 is CSASTSGDVETQYF.

Here the CDR3 reads CSVRTEYNEQFF. This chain connects TRBV29-1 to TRBJ2-1; no DNA is available, so the TRBD1 call from TCRdb remains unchecked. Germline CDR1 is SQVTM and CDR2 is ANQGSEA. The CDR3 runs 12 residues.

The chain couples TRBV3-1 to TRBJ2-7; the D gene TCRdb calls, TRBD2, cannot be checked with no DNA. Germline V gene lookup returns CDR1 LGHDT and CDR2 YNNKEL (reference sequence). The CDR3 contains 16 residues. The CDR3 loop reads CASSLLPSGRDNEQYF.

The rearrangement joins TRBV30 to TRBJ1-2; TCRdb calls TRBD1, which cannot be checked without DNA. CDR3 length: 14 residues. Germline lookup yields CDR1 GTSNPN and CDR2 SVGIG (reference sequence). CDR3 sequence reads: CAWSVLWGESGYTF.

The CDR3 sequence is CASSLARTGGSDTQYF. The chain recombines TRBV5-1 with TRBJ2-3; TCRdb outputs TRBD1, but without DNA this stays unchecked. CDR1 and CDR2 (germline): SGHRS, YFSETQ. This CDR3 spans 16 amino acids.

This chain connects TRBV4-1 to TRBJ2-3; TCRdb selects TRBD2, and the lack of DNA leaves this call unchecked. This CDR3 has 17 amino acids. CDR1 is MGHRA, CDR2 YSYEKL, per germline. The CDR3 is CASSQGGESGRVVTQYF.

The chain links TRBV10-3 to TRBJ1-2; the D gene TCRdb calls, TRBD1, cannot be checked with no DNA. CDR3 size: 13 residues. Germline CDR1 reads ENHRY; CDR2 reads SYGVKD. CDR3 protein: CAISQDSLYGYTF.

V is TRBV10-2 and J is TRBJ1-2. Germline V gives CDR1 WSHSY, CDR2 SAAADI. The CDR3 consists of 13 residues. CDR3 residues: CASSDPVLSGYTF.

V and J are TRBV7-8 and TRBJ2-5; the D gene TCRdb calls, TRBD2, cannot be checked with no DNA. This CDR3 region has 17 residues. From germline, CDR1 is SGHVS and CDR2 FQNEAQ. The CDR3 sequence is CASSLGGGGRASETQYF.

The rearrangement uses TRBV12-3 or TRBV12-4 and TRBJ2-5; no DNA is available, so the TRBD1 call from TCRdb remains unchecked. The CDR3 sequence is 15 residues long. CDR3 region: CASSPGGGAQETQYF.

The V call is TRBV20-1, the J call TRBJ2-1; the TCRdb D gene call, TRBD2, has no DNA to confirm it. Germline values: CDR1 DFQATT, CDR2 SNEGSKA (reference sequence). CDR3 size: 15 residues. CDR3: CSASSSGYSYNEQFF.